The 14 T cell receptor beta chains reported below all come from one sample, sequenced in a study of shared clonotypes between healthy human individuals. CD8 cells classed as naive were CD45RO-negative and positively selected for CCR7, excluding terminally differentiated effector memory CD45RA+ cells. Profiled with immunoSEQ multiplex PCR; TCRdb holds only in-frame clones, not every one. The repertoire holds nearly 2 million clones, with around 96% as singletons. Material: naive CD8+ T cells sorted from blood. Receptor source: a man aged 18 to 30 in good health.

V and J are TRBV6-6 and TRBJ2-7, with TRBD2 matching 8 bases. After removal of 9 bases from V and 0 bases from J, the junction contained 4 bases not matched to a gene. CDR3 length: 13 residues. The germline gives CDR1 MNHNY, CDR2 SVGAGI (reference sequence). CDR3 DNA sequence: TGTGCCAGTCATAGCGGGGTCTCCTACGAGCAGTACTTC. Amino acids: CASHSGVSYEQYF.

The gene calls are TRBV30 and TRBJ2-1; no firm D call. Trimming removed 1 base from V and 0 bases from J, with 10 bases in between. Per germline, CDR1 GTSNPN and CDR2 SVGIG (reference sequence). The CDR3 runs 15 residues. CDR3 region: CAWSGLTSSYNEQFF. For the CDR3, the DNA is TGTGCCTGGAGTGGGTTGACAAGCTCCTACAATGAGCAGTTCTTC.

The rearrangement joins TRBV7-9 to TRBJ2-7; D is tentatively TRBD1 or TRBD2 (5 bases each). The CDR3 runs to 17 residues. V gave up 1 base and J gave up 0 bases, with 16 bases separating them. CDR1 and CDR2 (germline): SEHNR, FQNEAQ (reference sequence). CDR3 in amino acids: CASSLGGTTVTSYEQYF. In nucleotides, the CDR3 is TGTGCCAGCAGCTTAGGAGGGACGACAGTGACCTCCTACGAGCAGTACTTC.

The rearrangement uses TRBV2 and TRBJ2-1; 14 bases align to TRBD2. The CDR3 contains 16 residues. V gave up 6 bases and J gave up 10 bases; unmatched junction bases: 11. The germline V gene has CDR1 SNHLY and CDR2 FYNNEI. The CDR3 region has the DNA TGTGCCAGCAGCGGTCCGACTAGCGGGAGGGTAGTAGAGCAGTTCTTC. Protein: CASSGPTSGRVVEQFF.

The chain carries TRBV6-6 and TRBJ2-2, with D hard to call. The germline V gene has CDR1 MNHNY and CDR2 SVGAGI (reference sequence). V lost 1 base, J lost 4 bases, and 10 bases lay in between. There are 15 residues in the CDR3. In DNA form, the CDR3 reads TGTGCCAGCAGTTACTTATCGACCACCACCGGGGAGCTGTTTTTT. Translating it yields CASSYLSTTTGELFF.

The CDR3 sequence is CASSQDLGSYGYTF. DNA for the CDR3: TGCGCCAGCAGCCAAGACCTAGGCAGCTATGGCTACACCTTC. V and J are TRBV4-1 and TRBJ1-2; D remains unclear. CDR1 is MGHRA and CDR2 is YSYEKL in the germline V gene. V gave up 0 bases and J gave up 4 bases, with 9 bases separating them. This CDR3 has 14 amino acids.

This clone appeared a single time. The V and J genes are TRBV7-2 and TRBJ2-7, with D tentatively TRBD1 or TRBD2 (6 bases each). The CDR3 runs 14 residues. CDR1 SGHTA and CDR2 FQGNSA come from the germline V gene. The ends were cut back, 2 bases at V and 0 bases at J, with 8 bases in the middle. The CDR3 is CASSLRGRSYEQYF. Written as DNA, the CDR3 is TGTGCCAGCAGCTTACGGGGGCGCTCCTACGAGCAGTACTTC.

V is TRBV28 and J is TRBJ1-1; D gene uncertain. This CDR3 is 12 amino acids long. Trimming took off 2 bases at V and 6 bases at J, with 7 bases between the two ends. In germline, CDR1 is MDHEN, CDR2 SYDVKM. In nucleotides, the CDR3 is TGTGCCAGCAGTTTAAGGTTCGCTGAAGCTTTCTTT. Translating it yields CASSLRFAEAFF.

The chain uses TRBV29-1 and TRBJ1-2; no firm D call. This CDR3 spans 13 amino acids. In germline, CDR1 is SQVTM, CDR2 ANQGSEA. The V end was cut by 6 bases, the J end by 4 bases, with 15 bases between. The CDR3 here is CSVERGSGYGYTF. CDR3 DNA: TGCAGCGTGGAGAGAGGCAGCGGCTATGGCTACACCTTC.

The chain uses TRBV6-5 and TRBJ1-1, with D possibly matching TRBD1 (5 bases). CDR1 MNHEY and CDR2 SVGAGI come from the germline V gene. V was trimmed by 6 bases and J by 1 base, leaving 12 bases between them. The CDR3 spans 14 residues. CDR3 sequence (DNA): TGTGCCAGCAGACCCGAAACAGGGAACACTGAAGCTTTCTTT. Protein: CASRPETGNTEAFF.

This chain uses TRBV10-3 with TRBJ2-5; D gene unclear. V dropped 5 bases and J dropped 1 base, with 14 bases sitting between them. The length of the CDR3 is 15 residues. Germline V lookup: CDR1 ENHRY, CDR2 SYGVKD. CDR3 nucleotides: TGTGCCATCAGTCCCTGGGGAAGAACCCAAGAGACCCAGTACTTC. Protein sequence: CAISPWGRTQETQYF.

The V call is TRBV27, the J call TRBJ1-2; 9 bases map to TRBD1. V dropped 5 bases and J dropped 6; count of bases not matched to a gene: 7. The CDR3 runs to 14 residues. Per germline, CDR1 MNHEY and CDR2 SMNVEV (reference sequence). The DNA for the CDR3 is TGTGCCAGCAGTAAACCCGGGACAGGGAATGGCTACACCTTC. Residues: CASSKPGTGNGYTF.

CDR3 amino acids: CASSRDSSTDTQYF. CDR3 in DNA: TGCGCCAGCAGCCGGGACTCGAGCACAGATACGCAGTATTTT. The chain combines TRBV10-1 with TRBJ2-3; perhaps TRBD2 as D (6 bases). The CDR3 totals 14 residues. CDR1 WNHNN and CDR2 SYGVQD come from the germline V gene (reference sequence). Between the trimmed V and J ends, which lost 6 bases and 0 bases, there was a span of 10 bases.

The chain carries TRBV9 and TRBJ1-2; TRBD1 might be the D (5 bases). CDR1 SGDLS and CDR2 YYNGEE come from the germline V gene. V shed 3 bases and J shed 2 bases, with 17 bases lying between them. The CDR3 length is 16 residues. CDR3 coding DNA: TGTGCCAGCAGCGGTACCCCCCCTCAGGGAAACTATGGCTACACCTTC. It yields the protein CASSGTPPQGNYGYTF.